The rows below give T cell receptor beta chains drawn from one sample of a study of cytomegalovirus exposure and HLA in healthy donors. The table came from immunoSEQ multiplex PCR; TCRdb's copy has only in-frame clones and leaves some out. The sample lists some 96,000 clones; 78% were seen once. Material for sequencing was PBMCs. The receptors were sampled from a woman in her sixties in good health and CMV-seronegative. The CDR3 runs from the conserved cysteine through the conserved F or W. Fields, in order: D gene, J gene, V gene, clone size, CDR3 DNA, CDR3 protein. A D gene is named only where the DNA matches it firmly. For some rows the clone size is stated as once, few or many, or as a class when expanded; others skip it.

.	TRBJ2-1	TRBV9	.	TGTGCCAGCAGCGTTACGACTCGGAATGAGCAGTTCTTC	CASSVTTRNEQFF
TRBD1	TRBJ2-7	TRBV14	.	TGTGCCAGCAGCCACGGGACAGGGAAAATCTACGAGCAGTACTTC	CASSHGTGKIYEQYF
TRBD2	TRBJ2-5	TRBV30	.	TGTGCCTGGAGTGCTGGACTAGCGGCCCAAGAGACCCAGTACTTC	CAWSAGLAAQETQYF
TRBD1	TRBJ2-5	TRBV7-6	.	TGTGCCAGCAGCTTTTATAGGACAGGGGGCGCGTTAAGGGGGACTGTCCAAGAGACCCAGTACTTC	CASSFYRTGGALRGTVQETQYF
.	TRBJ2-7	TRBV4-3	.	TGCGCCAGCAGTCCCCAAAGAGGATACGAGCAGTACTTC	CASSPQRGYEQYF
.	TRBJ2-7	TRBV6-5	.	TGTGCCAGCAGTTACGGGCAGGGGAGTTACGAGCAGTACTTC	CASSYGQGSYEQYF
TRBD1	TRBJ1-2	TRBV27	.	TGTGCCAGCAGTTTAATCCCTCGACAGGGGGCGCAGGGCTACACCTTC	CASSLIPRQGAQGYTF
TRBD1	TRBJ1-2	TRBV10-2	once	TGCGCCAGCAGTGAATCCGCCAGGGGGGTTTATGGCTACACCTTC	CASSESARGVYGYTF
TRBD1	TRBJ1-4	TRBV4-1	few	TGCGCCAGCAGCCAAGGACAGGGGGGGGGCAATGAAAAACTGTTTTTT	CASSQGQGGGNEKLFF
.	TRBJ1-2	TRBV5-6	.	TGTGCCAGCAGCTTGGGAAGGCGGGAACCCTATGGCTACACCTTC	CASSLGRREPYGYTF